What follows are 23 T cell receptor beta chains derived from one specimen sequenced in a study of human T cells and chemical hapten exposure. TCRdb itself ran the RACE reads through MiXCR, one entry per CDR3 protein. The table records roughly 120,000 distinct CDR3 sequences, roughly 13% of them present only once. Time point specified: pre-sensitization, week 0. The treatment here: therapeutic diphenylcyclopropenone sensitization with weekly scalp DPC. The sequences come from whole blood, collected in connection with sensitization to the hapten diphenylcyclopropenone (DPC). Every receptor here comes from a woman aged 18-35 years with alopecia areata. Some clones in this sample may be carry-over from other donors' samples.

This rearrangement joins TRBV7-9 to TRBJ2-3; D is possibly TRBD1 or TRBD2 (6 bases each). The CDR3 runs 16 residues. Germline V CDR1 and CDR2: SEHNR, FQNEAQ (reference sequence). V was pared by 2 bases and J by 1 base, with 13 bases between. This chain's CDR3 is CASSLWGASRTDTQYF. As DNA, the CDR3 is TGTGCCAGCAGCTTATGGGGGGCGAGTCGCACAGATACGCAGTATTTT. Variable domain in full (rest from reference TRBV7-9 and TRBJ2-3): DTGVSQNPRHKITKRGQNVTFRCDPISEHNRLYWYRQTLGQGPEFLTYFQNEAQLEKSRLLSDRFSAERPKGSFSTLEIQRTEQGDSAMYLCASSLWGASRTDTQYFGPGTRLTVL.

This clonotype showed up many times. J is TRBJ2-5 and V is TRBV7-2, with 7 bases that match TRBD1. The V and J ends lost 6 bases and 2 bases, in that order; junction bases with no gene match: 3. CDR1 and CDR2 from the germline V gene are SGHTA and FQGNSA. The CDR3 sequence is 13 residues long. The chain's CDR3 is CASRGTEQETQYF. For the CDR3, the DNA is TGTGCCAGCAGGGGGACAGAACAAGAGACCCAGTACTTC.

There are a few counts of this clonotype. The chain links TRBV28 to TRBJ2-4, with D perhaps matching TRBD1 (6 bases). Looked up from germline, CDR1 is MDHEN and CDR2 is SYDVKM. The germline V and J ends were trimmed by 7 bases and 11 bases, with 15 bases remaining between them. The CDR3 covers 12 residues. This CDR3 reads CASNVGGSVQYF. Written as DNA, the CDR3 is TGTGCCAGCAACGTAGGGGGTTCGGTTCAGTACTTC.

The V call is TRBV12-3 or TRBV12-4, the J call TRBJ1-1; maybe TRBD1 (6 bases). Trimming shortened V by 6 bases and J by 1 base, and 12 bases separated the two germline ends. The CDR3 has 14 amino acids. CDR3 coding DNA: TGTGCCAGCAGAATCGGACAGTCGAACACTGAAGCTTTCTTT. Amino acids: CASRIGQSNTEAFF.

The rearrangement uses TRBV4-3 and TRBJ2-7, with TRBD2 matching 11 bases. The CDR3 is 15 residues long. V shed 3 bases and J 4 bases; nucleotides not matched to a gene: 5. Germline V gene lookup returns CDR1 LGHNA and CDR2 YSLEER. In DNA form, the CDR3 reads TGCGCCAGCAGCCAGCTAGCGGGGGGACCATACGAGCAGTACTTC. It specifies CASSQLAGGPYEQYF.

This clonotype has just a few counts. This chain links TRBV4-3 with TRBJ2-3, with TRBD2 matching 11 bases. The V segment lost 1 base and the J segment 1 base; nucleotides outside the gene matches: 7. The germline CDR1 and CDR2 sequences are LGHNA and YSLEER. This CDR3 region has 18 residues. The CDR3 coding sequence is TGCGCCAGCAGCCAAGTTCGGCTAGCGGGGGGCCGCACAGATACGCAGTATTTT. Its translation: CASSQVRLAGGRTDTQYF.

This clonotype has at least ten counts. The DNA of the CDR3 is TGTGCCAGCAGTTTATCAAACTCAGGGCGCTCACCCCTCCACTTT. It yields the protein CASSLSNSGRSPLHF. The rearrangement links TRBV27 to TRBJ1-6, with D maybe TRBD1 (5 bases). The CDR3 runs to 15 residues. Trimming pared 0 bases from V and 10 bases from J, leaving 13 bases between. Per the germline V gene, CDR1 is MNHEY and CDR2 is SMNVEV (reference sequence).

As concerns this clonotype: A junction end diverges from the germline sequence, so it may reflect a read error. The chain joins TRBV7-9 to TRBJ1-4; D call uncertain. Per germline, CDR1 SEHNR and CDR2 FQNEAQ (reference sequence). The CDR3 is 12 amino acids. The CDR3 is CASSPANEILFF. Written as DNA, the CDR3 is TGTGCCAGCAGCCCGGCTAATGAAATACTGTTTTTT.

This clonotype was recorded many times. J is TRBJ1-6 and V is TRBV6-5, with D perhaps matching TRBD1 (6 bases). V shed 0 bases and J shed 10 bases, with 13 bases lying between them. The CDR3 loop spans 15 amino acids. Germline CDR1 reads MNHEY; CDR2 reads SVGAGI. CDR3 nucleotides: TGTGCCAGCAGTTACTCTAAACAGGGAAGGTCACCCCTCCACTTT. Translating it yields CASSYSKQGRSPLHF.

In its sample, this clonotype was seen many times. This chain links TRBV18 with TRBJ1-2, with 9 nucleotides matching TRBD1. Germline V gene lookup returns CDR1 KGHSH and CDR2 LQKENI. The V gene end was trimmed by 3 bases and the J gene end by 8 bases; junction bases not matched to a gene: 4. This CDR3 spans 13 amino acids. This CDR3 reads CASSPGQGLGYTF. In DNA form, the CDR3 reads TGTGCCAGCTCACCGGGACAGGGACTCGGCTACACCTTC.

The CDR3 loop reads CASSVGDVRSYEQYF. The CDR3 coding sequence is TGTGCCAGCAGCGTAGGGGACGTCCGCTCCTACGAGCAGTACTTC. The rearrangement joins TRBV9 to TRBJ2-7; D is possibly TRBD1 or TRBD2 (5 bases each). V was clipped by 0 bases and J by 0 bases, with 10 bases between them. The CDR3 has 15 residues. Germline lookup yields CDR1 SGDLS and CDR2 YYNGEE.

Ten or more counts support this clonotype. The rearrangement links TRBV14 to TRBJ2-7, with no clear D. The V and J ends lost 3 bases and 2 bases respectively, with 14 bases between them. Germline CDR1 reads SGHDN; CDR2 reads FVKESK. This CDR3 has 15 residues. The CDR3 region is CASSHPGLGTYEQYF. The DNA of the CDR3 is TGTGCCAGCAGCCACCCCGGTTTGGGTACCTACGAGCAGTACTTC. Supplemented by reference TRBV14 and TRBJ2-7, the full variable domain reads EAGVTQFPSHSVIEKGQTVTLRCDPISGHDNLYWYRRVMGKEIKFLLHFVKESKQDESGMPNNRFLAERTGGTYSTLKVQPAELEDSGVYFCASSHPGLGTYEQYFGPGTRLTVT.

DNA for the CDR3: TGTGCCAGCAGCTTGGACGTAGGCACAGATACGCAGTATTTT. It specifies CASSLDVGTDTQYF. The chain employs TRBV5-6 and TRBJ2-3; D uncertain. Trimming took off 0 bases at V and 1 base at J, with 6 bases between the two ends. There are 14 residues in the CDR3. Germline loops: CDR1 SGHDT, CDR2 YYEEEE.

A few counts support this clonotype. The CDR3 reads CASSWRGQSGGYTEAFF. CDR3 nucleotides: TGTGCCAGCAGCTGGAGGGGACAGTCCGGTGGGTACACTGAAGCTTTCTTT. The V and J genes are TRBV7-8 and TRBJ1-1; TRBD1 agrees at 7 bases. Germline CDR1 and CDR2: SGHVS and FQNEAQ. V lost 4 bases and J lost 3; bases outside the gene matches: 14. This CDR3 has 17 residues.

The chain couples TRBV4-3 to TRBJ1-1; TRBD1 might be the D (6 bases). Looked up from germline, CDR1 is LGHNA and CDR2 is YSLEER. The CDR3 has 16 amino acids. V dropped 3 bases and J dropped 3 bases, with 17 bases sitting between them. The CDR3 coding sequence is TGCGCCAGCAGCCAGGCTATCATGGGGGCGCACACTGAAGCTTTCTTT. Protein sequence: CASSQAIMGAHTEAFF.

This clonotype occurred many times. V gene TRBV29-1 combines with J gene TRBJ2-3; D remains ambiguous. The length of the CDR3 is 12 residues. Germline V lookup: CDR1 SQVTM, CDR2 ANQGSEA. The V gene lost 1 base and the J gene lost 0 bases, with 2 bases spanning the gap. In nucleotides, the CDR3 is TGCAGCGTTGAAGCTAGCACAGATACGCAGTATTTT. As protein: CSVEASTDTQYF.

The gene calls are TRBV27 and TRBJ2-5, with 7 bases identical to TRBD1. CDR1 MNHEY and CDR2 SMNVEV come from the germline V gene (reference sequence). CDR3 length: 15 amino acids. V lost 2 bases, J lost 3 bases, and 6 bases stayed unmatched. This chain's CDR3 is CASSLQGDGEETQYF. The CDR3 DNA is TGTGCCAGCAGTTTACAGGGGGATGGCGAAGAGACCCAGTACTTC.

The sample holds a few counts of this clonotype. The chain joins TRBV12-3 or TRBV12-4 to TRBJ2-3; maybe TRBD2 (5 bases). V lost 4 bases and J 1 base, leaving 9 bases between the germline ends. The CDR3 has 14 residues. As DNA, the CDR3 is TGTGCCAGCAGTTCACGGGGTGGCACAGATACGCAGTATTTT. Its protein product is CASSSRGGTDTQYF.

This clonotype showed up just a few times. V gene TRBV4-3 combines with J gene TRBJ2-3; 9 positions agree with TRBD2. V lost 0 bases and J lost 4; bases outside the gene matches: 14. Germline CDR1 reads LGHNA; CDR2 reads YSLEER. This CDR3 spans 19 amino acids. Here the CDR3 reads CASSQDRTLAGRAPDTQYF. In DNA, the CDR3 is TGCGCCAGCAGCCAAGATAGGACCCTAGCGGGGAGGGCCCCAGATACGCAGTATTTT.

The table lists this clonotype with many counts. V is TRBV6-2 or TRBV6-3 and J is TRBJ1-2; TRBD1 matches at 9 bases. Trimming at V came to 7 bases and at J to 5 bases, leaving 5 bases not matched to a gene. Germline V lookup: CDR1 MNHEY, CDR2 SVGEGT. The CDR3 totals 13 residues. CDR3 protein: CASTGQGKYGYTF. DNA for the CDR3: TGTGCCAGCACCGGACAGGGGAAGTATGGCTACACCTTC.

Many counts were recorded for this clonotype. V gene TRBV3-1 combines with J gene TRBJ1-1, with unresolved D. There are 12 residues in the CDR3. The V and J ends lost 5 bases and 3 bases respectively, with 7 bases between them. Germline V gives CDR1 LGHDT, CDR2 YNNKEL (reference sequence). The DNA of the CDR3 is TGTGCCAGCAGCTCGCACCACACTGAAGCTTTCTTT. It yields the protein CASSSHHTEAFF.

The chain joins TRBV20-1 to TRBJ2-1, with D perhaps being TRBD1 or TRBD2 (5 bases each). Germline V CDR1 and CDR2: DFQATT, SNEGSKA (reference sequence). The CDR3 is 14 amino acids. Trimming took off 3 bases at V and 2 bases at J, with 11 bases between the two ends. CDR3 amino acids: CSARGTVTYNEQFF. CDR3 nucleotide sequence: TGCAGTGCTAGGGGGACCGTCACCTACAATGAGCAGTTCTTC.

The chain recombines TRBV29-1 with TRBJ2-7; a possible D gene is TRBD2 (5 bases). This CDR3 spans 12 amino acids. The germline V gene encodes CDR1 SQVTM and CDR2 ANQGSEA. V was pared by 5 bases and J by 0 bases, with 8 bases between. The CDR3 is CSVRRDSYEQYF. The CDR3 bases are TGCAGCGTTAGACGGGACTCCTACGAGCAGTACTTC.